The 17 T cell receptor beta chains listed next were all sequenced from one sample in a study of blood T cell repertoires in COVID-19. The table came from immunoSEQ multiplex PCR; TCRdb's copy has only in-frame clones and leaves some out. The sample lists about 190,000 clones, around 84% seen once, with 13% to 15% in the top ten. Sequencing was carried out using peripheral blood. All receptors derive from a man younger than 45 with active or convalescent COVID-19.

The chain links TRBV4-1 to TRBJ2-7; 9 nucleotides line up with TRBD2. The CDR3 contains 15 residues. Trimming removed 4 bases from V and 7 bases from J; junction bases left unmatched: 11. The V gene's germline CDR1 is MGHRA and CDR2 YSYEKL. The CDR3 protein is CASSRALAGNGEQYV. CDR3 nucleotides: TGCGCCAGCAGCCGGGCGCTAGCGGGGAATGGGGAGCAGTACGTC.

The chain joins TRBV3-1 (or the pseudogene TRBV3-2) to TRBJ2-5, with TRBD1 as a possible D gene (6 bases). V dropped 1 base and J dropped 2 bases, with 20 bases sitting between them. Germline CDR1 and CDR2: LGHDT and YNNKEL (reference sequence). The CDR3 consists of 18 residues. For the CDR3, the DNA is TGTGCCAGCAGCCAAGCTCGTACAGGGTCCTCTCCACAAGAGACCCAGTACTTC. It yields the protein CASSQARTGSSPQETQYF.

The V gene is TRBV5-1, the J gene TRBJ2-7; D is possibly TRBD2 (5 bases). The CDR3 loop spans 14 amino acids. Trimming took 4 bases from V and 2 from J, leaving 13 bases between them. The germline CDR1 and CDR2 sequences are SGHRS and YFSETQ. The CDR3 region is CASSRGDTTYEQYF. The CDR3 DNA follows: TGCGCCAGCAGCCGGGGAGACACCACCTACGAGCAGTACTTC. Full variable domain (outside the CDR3, taken from reference TRBV5-1 and TRBJ2-7): KAGVTQTPRYLIKTRGQQVTLSCSPISGHRSVSWYQQTPGQGLQFLFEYFSETQRNKGNFPGRFSGRQFSNSRSEMNVSTLELGDSALYLCASSRGDTTYEQYFGPGTRLTVT.

The chain employs TRBV2 and TRBJ1-6; the match to TRBD1 covers 8 bases. This CDR3 contains 15 residues. Germline-derived CDR1 and CDR2 are SNHLY and FYNNEI. Trimming cost V 4 bases and J 7 bases; bases outside gene matches: 6. The CDR3 nucleotides are TGTGCCAGCAGTGGGAGGACAGGGAACAATTCACCCCTCCACTTT. Translating it yields CASSGRTGNNSPLHF.

This chain connects TRBV5-1 to TRBJ2-7, with 8 bases that match TRBD1. J lost 6 bases, V lost 7 bases, and 15 bases had no gene match. CDR3 size: 15 residues. Germline CDR1 is SGHRS and CDR2 is YFSETQ. In DNA form, the CDR3 reads TGCGCCAGCTACAGGGGGGCTAGGTTTATTAGCGAGCAGTACGTC. Amino acid sequence: CASYRGARFISEQYV.

V and J are TRBV7-2 and TRBJ2-3; D gene unclear. The CDR3 has 12 amino acids. V lost 6 bases and J 4 bases, leaving 8 bases between the germline ends. Germline CDR1 reads SGHTA; CDR2 reads FQGNSA. In DNA, the CDR3 is TGTGCCAGCAGTCCTCCCGCAGATACGCAGTATTTT. Protein sequence: CASSPPADTQYF.

There are a few counts of this clone. The rearrangement links TRBV6-5 to TRBJ2-1; 9 bases are shared with TRBD2. Germline CDR1 and CDR2: MNHEY and SVGAGI. Losses at the gene ends were 7 bases for V and 6 bases for J; bases not matched to a gene: 10. CDR3 size: 15 residues. CDR3 coding DNA: TGTGCCAGCACCCCATCCCCTAGCGGGGCCAATGAGCAGTTCTTC. Translation gives CASTPSPSGANEQFF.

This clone was seen once. V is TRBV28 and J is TRBJ1-1, with D possibly matching TRBD1 (6 bases). Trimming stripped 8 bases from V and 5 bases from J, with 18 bases between. The CDR3 loop spans 14 amino acids. Germline V gives CDR1 MDHEN, CDR2 SYDVKM. The CDR3 loop reads CASRNRAVWTEAFF. CDR3 nucleotide sequence: TGTGCCAGCCGCAACAGGGCAGTTTGGACTGAAGCTTTCTTT.

The chain carries TRBV19 and TRBJ2-5; D may be TRBD2 (5 bases). V was cut by 7 bases and J by 5 bases, with 29 bases left in between. This CDR3 region has 18 residues. Germline CDR1 and CDR2: LNHDA and SQIVND (reference sequence). The CDR3 nucleotides are TGTGCCAGTACCACCTCCTCCGCGGGCCAACTTCTGGGGGAGACCCAGTACTTC. This codes for CASTTSSAGQLLGETQYF.

The chain carries TRBV30 and TRBJ1-5, with D possibly matching TRBD1 (6 bases). From germline, CDR1 is GTSNPN and CDR2 SVGIG (reference sequence). The CDR3 runs 16 residues. Trimming removed 1 base at V and 3 bases at J, with 16 bases between. In DNA form, the CDR3 reads TGTGCCTGGAGTGGGGAGTCTTGGGGGCTCAATCAGCCCCAGCATTTT. Translated: CAWSGESWGLNQPQHF.

V is TRBV5-1 and J is TRBJ1-4; 8 bases match TRBD1. V shed 1 base, J shed 3 bases, and the junction held 8 bases outside the gene matches. The CDR3 is made up of 17 amino acids. Per germline, CDR1 SGHRS and CDR2 YFSETQ. For the CDR3, the DNA is TGCGCCAGCAGCTTGACCGGGACAGGTGCTTCTAATGAAAAACTGTTTTTT. It specifies CASSLTGTGASNEKLFF.

The rearrangement links TRBV19 to TRBJ2-5, with 12 bases that match TRBD1. The CDR3 runs to 16 residues. Losses at the gene ends were 3 bases for V and 5 bases for J; bases not matched to a gene: 7. Germline V gene data show CDR1 as LNHDA and CDR2 as SQIVND (reference sequence). The CDR3 DNA is TGTGCCAGTAGTATGGGGGACAGGGGGCGCGGCGAGACCCAGTACTTC. Translated, it gives CASSMGDRGRGETQYF.

This clone was seen a single time. The chain is built from TRBV21-1 and TRBJ1-1. TRBV21-1 is reported as a pseudogene. This CDR3 region has 16 residues. CDR3 residues: CASSFRSRGENTEAFF. In nucleotides, the CDR3 is TGTGCCAGCAGCTTCCGATCTCGGGGAGAGAACACTGAAGCTTTCTTT.

The V and J genes are TRBV21-1 and TRBJ1-1; the table assigns TRBD1, which was not confirmed against the DNA. TRBV21-1 is termed a pseudogene. CDR3 size: 15 residues. The CDR3 sequence: CASPRVAGKNTEAFF. The CDR3 nucleotides are TGTGCCAGCCCCCGAGTGGCAGGGAAGAACACTGAAGCTTTCTTT.

The chain combines TRBV11-2 with TRBJ2-7; 9 bases fit TRBD1. The CDR3 sequence is 14 residues long. From germline, CDR1 is SGHAT and CDR2 FQNNGV. With 1 base clipped from V and 5 bases from J, the junction kept 3 bases outside the gene matches. As DNA, the CDR3 is TGTGCCAGCAGCTTAGGGACAGGGGCAAACGAGCAGTACTTC. Its translation is CASSLGTGANEQYF.

This sequence joins TRBV6-5 and TRBJ2-7, with 8 bases that match TRBD1. Germline V gene lookup returns CDR1 MNHEY and CDR2 SVGAGI. V gave up 8 bases and J gave up 7 bases; unmatched junction bases: 16. The CDR3 loop spans 15 amino acids. The DNA for the CDR3 is TGTGCCAGCCGAATCGACGGACAGGGAGTGCAAGAGCAGTACTTC. This gives the protein CASRIDGQGVQEQYF.

The V gene is TRBV11-3, the J gene TRBJ2-2; 8 bases agree with TRBD1. The CDR3 loop spans 15 amino acids. The germline V gene has CDR1 SGHNT and CDR2 YENEEA. The junction had 10 bases not matched to a gene; V was cut back by 6 bases and J by 7 bases. In DNA, the CDR3 is TGTGCCAGCAGTCCCGGACAGGGAGGAGACGGGGAGCTGTTTTTT. It codes for CASSPGQGGDGELFF.